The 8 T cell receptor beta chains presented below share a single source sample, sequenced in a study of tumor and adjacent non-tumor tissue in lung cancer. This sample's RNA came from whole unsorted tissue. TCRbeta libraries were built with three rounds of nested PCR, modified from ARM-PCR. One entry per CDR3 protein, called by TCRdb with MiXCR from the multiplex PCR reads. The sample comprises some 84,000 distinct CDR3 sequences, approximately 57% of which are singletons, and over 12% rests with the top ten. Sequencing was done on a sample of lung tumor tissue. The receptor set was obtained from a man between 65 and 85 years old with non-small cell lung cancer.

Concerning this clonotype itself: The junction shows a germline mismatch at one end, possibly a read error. The CDR3 protein is CAGSFVDKQYF. As DNA, the CDR3 is TGTGCCGGCAGCTTCGTAGACAAGCAGTACTTC. This chain links TRBV5-8 with TRBJ2-7; D gene uncertain. The CDR3 consists of 11 residues. Germline CDR1 and CDR2: SGHTS and YDEGEE.

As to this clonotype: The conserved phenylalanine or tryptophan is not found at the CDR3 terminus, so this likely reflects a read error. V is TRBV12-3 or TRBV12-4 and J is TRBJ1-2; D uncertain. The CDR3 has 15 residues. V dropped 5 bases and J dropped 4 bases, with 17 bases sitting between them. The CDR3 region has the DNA TGTGCCAGCAGTATCACCGGGATACGATCCTATGGCTACACCATC. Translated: CASSITGIRSYGYTI.

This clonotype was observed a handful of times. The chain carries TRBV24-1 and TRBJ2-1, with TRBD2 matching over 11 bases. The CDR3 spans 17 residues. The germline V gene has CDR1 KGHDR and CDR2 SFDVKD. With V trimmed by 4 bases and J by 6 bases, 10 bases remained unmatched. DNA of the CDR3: TGTGCCACCAGTGACCCACAGAGACTAGCGGGATTCAATGAGCAGTTCTTC. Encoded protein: CATSDPQRLAGFNEQFF.

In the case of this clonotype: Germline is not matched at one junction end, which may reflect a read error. The CDR3 spells CASSRGWLTKAFF. The CDR3 nucleotides are TGCGCCAGCAGCCGAGGGTGGCTCACTAAAGCTTTCTTT. The chain couples TRBV4-1 to TRBJ1-1; no reliable D call. The CDR3 spans 13 residues. Per germline, CDR1 MGHRA and CDR2 YSYEKL.

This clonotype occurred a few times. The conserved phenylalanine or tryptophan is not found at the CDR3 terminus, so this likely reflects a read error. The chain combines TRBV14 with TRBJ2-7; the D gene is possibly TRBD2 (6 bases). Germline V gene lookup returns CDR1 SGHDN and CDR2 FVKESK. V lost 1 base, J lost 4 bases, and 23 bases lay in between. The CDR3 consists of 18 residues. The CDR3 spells CASSQVVRPPGLGYEQYL. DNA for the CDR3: TGTGCCAGCAGCCAAGTAGTTCGACCGCCGGGACTGGGATACGAGCAGTACCTC.

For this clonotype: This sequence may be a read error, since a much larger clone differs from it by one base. This CDR3 is CVSSFRDRGYNEQFF. CDR3 DNA: TGTGTCAGCAGCTTCCGGGACAGGGGTTACAATGAGCAGTTCTTC. This chain uses TRBV5-4 with TRBJ2-1; 10 bases line up with TRBD1. Germline lookup yields CDR1 SGHNT and CDR2 YYREEE (reference sequence). This CDR3 spans 15 amino acids.

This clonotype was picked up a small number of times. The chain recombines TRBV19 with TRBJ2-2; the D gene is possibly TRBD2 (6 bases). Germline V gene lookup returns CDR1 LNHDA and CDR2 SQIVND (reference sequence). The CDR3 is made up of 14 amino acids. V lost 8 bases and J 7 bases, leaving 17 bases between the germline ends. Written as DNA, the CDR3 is TGTGCCAGTGGTCTTGGAGGGGAAAACGGGGAGCTGTTTTTT. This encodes CASGLGGENGELFF.

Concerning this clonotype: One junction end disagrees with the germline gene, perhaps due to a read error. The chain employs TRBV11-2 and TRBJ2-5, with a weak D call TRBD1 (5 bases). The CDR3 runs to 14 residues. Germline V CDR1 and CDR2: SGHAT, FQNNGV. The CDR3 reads CARSLQESRETQYF. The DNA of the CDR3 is TGTGCCAGGAGCTTACAGGAGTCTAGAGAGACCCAGTACTTC.